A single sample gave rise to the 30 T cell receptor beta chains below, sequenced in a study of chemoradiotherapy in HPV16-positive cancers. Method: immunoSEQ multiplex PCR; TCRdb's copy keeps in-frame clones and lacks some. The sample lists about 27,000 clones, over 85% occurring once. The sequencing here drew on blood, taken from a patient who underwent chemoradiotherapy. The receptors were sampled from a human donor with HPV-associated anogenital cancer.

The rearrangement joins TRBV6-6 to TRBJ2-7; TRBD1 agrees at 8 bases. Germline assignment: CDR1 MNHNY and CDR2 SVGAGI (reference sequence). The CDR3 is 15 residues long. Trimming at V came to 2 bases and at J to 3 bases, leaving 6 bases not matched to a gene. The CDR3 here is CASSYGDRFNYEQYF. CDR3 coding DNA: TGTGCCAGCAGTTACGGGGACAGGTTTAACTACGAGCAGTACTTC.

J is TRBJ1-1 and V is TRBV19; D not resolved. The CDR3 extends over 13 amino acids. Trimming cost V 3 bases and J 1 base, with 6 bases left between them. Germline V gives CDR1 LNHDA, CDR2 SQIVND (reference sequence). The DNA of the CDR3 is TGTGCCAGTAGTATCTCGTCGAACACTGAAGCTTTCTTT. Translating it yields CASSISSNTEAFF.

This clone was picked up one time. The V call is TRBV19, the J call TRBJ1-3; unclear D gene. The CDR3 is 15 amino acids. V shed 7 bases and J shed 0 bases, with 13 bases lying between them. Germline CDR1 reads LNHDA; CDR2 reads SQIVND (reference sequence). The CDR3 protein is CASIGQPNSGNTIYF. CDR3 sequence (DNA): TGTGCCAGTATCGGGCAGCCCAACTCTGGAAACACCATATATTTT.

CDR3 protein: CASSLGPPNRGTQYF. The CDR3 region has the DNA TGCGCCAGCAGCTTGGGGCCCCCCAACCGCGGGACCCAGTACTTC. The V and J genes are TRBV5-1 and TRBJ2-5; D remains unclear. The CDR3 loop spans 15 amino acids. CDR1 is SGHRS and CDR2 is YFSETQ in the germline V gene. V was pared by 0 bases and J by 7 bases, with 16 bases between.

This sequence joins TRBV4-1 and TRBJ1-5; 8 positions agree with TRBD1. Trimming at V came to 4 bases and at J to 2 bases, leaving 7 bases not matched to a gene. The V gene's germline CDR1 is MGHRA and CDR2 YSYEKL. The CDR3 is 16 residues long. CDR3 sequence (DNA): TGCGCCAGCAGCCTTATCGGACAGGGAGGCAATCAGCCCCAGCATTTT. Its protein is CASSLIGQGGNQPQHF.

The DNA of the CDR3 is TGTGCCAGCAGCTTAGCTGGGACAACCTATGGCTACACCTTC. Amino acids: CASSLAGTTYGYTF. The V and J genes are TRBV7-2 and TRBJ1-2; D perhaps matches TRBD1 (6 bases). V dropped 0 bases and J dropped 4 bases, with 9 bases sitting between them. The CDR3 has 14 residues. Germline V gene sequence: CDR1 SGHTA, CDR2 FQGNSA.

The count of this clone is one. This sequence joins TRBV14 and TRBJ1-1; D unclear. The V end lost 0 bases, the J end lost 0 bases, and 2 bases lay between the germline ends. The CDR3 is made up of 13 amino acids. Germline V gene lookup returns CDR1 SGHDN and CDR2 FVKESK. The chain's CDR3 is CASSQEMNTEAFF. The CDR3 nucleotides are TGTGCCAGCAGCCAAGAAATGAACACTGAAGCTTTCTTT.

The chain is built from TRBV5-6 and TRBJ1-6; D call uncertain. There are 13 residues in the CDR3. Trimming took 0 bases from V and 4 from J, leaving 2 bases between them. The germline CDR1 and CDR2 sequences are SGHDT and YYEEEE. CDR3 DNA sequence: TGTGCCAGCAGCTTGGGATATAATTCACCCCTCCACTTT. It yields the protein CASSLGYNSPLHF.

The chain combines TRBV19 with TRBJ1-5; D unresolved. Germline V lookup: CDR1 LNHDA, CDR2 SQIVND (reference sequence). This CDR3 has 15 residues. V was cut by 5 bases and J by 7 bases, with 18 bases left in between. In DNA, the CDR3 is TGTGCCAGTAGTCCTTGGACTGGGTCAGGACAGCCCCAGCATTTT. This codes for CASSPWTGSGQPQHF.

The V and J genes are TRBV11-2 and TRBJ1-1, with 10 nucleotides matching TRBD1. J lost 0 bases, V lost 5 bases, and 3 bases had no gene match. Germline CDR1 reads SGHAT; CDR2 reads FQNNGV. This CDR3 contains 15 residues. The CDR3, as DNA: TGTGCCAGCAGCAAGACAGGGGGCATGAACACTGAAGCTTTCTTT. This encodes CASSKTGGMNTEAFF.

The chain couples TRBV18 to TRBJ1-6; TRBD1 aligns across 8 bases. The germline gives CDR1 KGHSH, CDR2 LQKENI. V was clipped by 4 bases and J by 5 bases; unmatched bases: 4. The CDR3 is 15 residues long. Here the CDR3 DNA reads TGTGCCAGCTCACTCGGACAGGGAAATAATTCACCCCTCCACTTT. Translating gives CASSLGQGNNSPLHF.

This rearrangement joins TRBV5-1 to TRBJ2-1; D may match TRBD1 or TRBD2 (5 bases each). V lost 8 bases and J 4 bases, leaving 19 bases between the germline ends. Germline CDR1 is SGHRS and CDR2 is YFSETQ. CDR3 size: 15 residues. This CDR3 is CASCRDTRVYNEQFF. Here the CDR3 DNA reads TGCGCCAGTTGCAGGGATACTAGAGTTTACAATGAGCAGTTCTTC. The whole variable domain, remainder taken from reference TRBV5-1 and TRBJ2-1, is KAGVTQTPRYLIKTRGQQVTLSCSPISGHRSVSWYQQTPGQGLQFLFEYFSETQRNKGNFPGRFSGRQFSNSRSEMNVSTLELGDSALYLCASCRDTRVYNEQFFGPGTRLTVL.

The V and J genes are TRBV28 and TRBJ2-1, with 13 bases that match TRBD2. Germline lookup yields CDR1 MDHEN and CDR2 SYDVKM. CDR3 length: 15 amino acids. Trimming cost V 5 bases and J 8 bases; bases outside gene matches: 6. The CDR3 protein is CASSTTSGRVYEQFF. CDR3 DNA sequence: TGTGCCAGCAGTACAACTAGCGGGAGGGTTTATGAGCAGTTCTTC.

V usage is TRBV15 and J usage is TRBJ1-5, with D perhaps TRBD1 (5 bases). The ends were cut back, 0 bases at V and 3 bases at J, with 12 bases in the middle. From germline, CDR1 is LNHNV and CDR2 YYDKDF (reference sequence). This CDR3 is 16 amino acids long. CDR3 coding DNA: TGTGCCACCAGCAGAGAGATGAGGGGTGCCAATCAGCCCCAGCATTTT. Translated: CATSREMRGANQPQHF.

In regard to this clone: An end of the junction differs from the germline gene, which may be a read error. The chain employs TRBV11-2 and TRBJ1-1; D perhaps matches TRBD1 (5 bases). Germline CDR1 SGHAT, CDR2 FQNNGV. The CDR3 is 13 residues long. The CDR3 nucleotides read TGTGCCAGCCCCGGGGGGATGAACATTGAAGCTTTCTTT. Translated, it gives CASPGGMNIEAFF.

CDR3 sequence reads: CASSLGSAGRYEQYF. DNA of the CDR3: TGTGCCAGCAGCTTAGGGTCAGCGGGACGGTACGAGCAGTACTTC. J is TRBJ2-7 and V is TRBV7-2, with TRBD2 matching 7 bases. V shed 1 base and J 4 bases; nucleotides not matched to a gene: 7. Per the germline V gene, CDR1 is SGHTA and CDR2 is FQGNSA. This CDR3 region has 15 residues. Filled out from reference TRBV7-2 and TRBJ2-7, the complete variable domain reads GAGVSQSPSNKVTEKGKDVELRCDPISGHTALYWYRQSLGQGLEFLIYFQGNSAPDKSGLPSDRFSAERTGGSVSTLTIQRTQQEDSAVYLCASSLGSAGRYEQYFGPGTRLTVT.

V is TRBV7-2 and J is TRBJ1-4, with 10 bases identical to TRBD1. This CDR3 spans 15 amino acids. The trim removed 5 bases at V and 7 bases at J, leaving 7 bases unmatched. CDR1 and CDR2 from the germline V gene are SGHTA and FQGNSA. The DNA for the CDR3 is TGTGCCAGCAGCGGAGACAGGGGGCGAGGTGAAAAACTGTTTTTT. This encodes CASSGDRGRGEKLFF.

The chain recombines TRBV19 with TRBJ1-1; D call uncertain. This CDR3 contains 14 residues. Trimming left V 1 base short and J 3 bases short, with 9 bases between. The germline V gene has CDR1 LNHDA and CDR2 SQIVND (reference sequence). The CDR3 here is CASSIGAVYTEAFF. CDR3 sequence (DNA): TGTGCCAGTAGTATAGGGGCGGTGTACACTGAAGCTTTCTTT.

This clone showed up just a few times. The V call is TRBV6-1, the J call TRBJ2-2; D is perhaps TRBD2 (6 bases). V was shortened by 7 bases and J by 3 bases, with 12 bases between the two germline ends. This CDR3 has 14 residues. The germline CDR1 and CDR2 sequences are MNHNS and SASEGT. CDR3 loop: CASTSGGDTGELFF. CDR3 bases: TGTGCCAGCACCAGCGGAGGGGACACCGGGGAGCTGTTTTTT.

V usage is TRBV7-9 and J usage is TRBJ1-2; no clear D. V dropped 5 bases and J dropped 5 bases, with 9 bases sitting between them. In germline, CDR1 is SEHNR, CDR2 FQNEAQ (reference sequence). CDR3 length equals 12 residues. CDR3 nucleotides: TGTGCCAGCAGCCGATCGGGGTATGGCTACACCTTC. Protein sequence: CASSRSGYGYTF.

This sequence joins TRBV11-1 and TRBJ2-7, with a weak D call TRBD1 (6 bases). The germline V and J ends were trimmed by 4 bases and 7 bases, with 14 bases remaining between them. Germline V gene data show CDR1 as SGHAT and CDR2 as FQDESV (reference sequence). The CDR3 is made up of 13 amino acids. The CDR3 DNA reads TGTGCCAGCAGCTCCGACCAGGGGCGGGAGCAGTACTTC. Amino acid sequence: CASSSDQGREQYF.

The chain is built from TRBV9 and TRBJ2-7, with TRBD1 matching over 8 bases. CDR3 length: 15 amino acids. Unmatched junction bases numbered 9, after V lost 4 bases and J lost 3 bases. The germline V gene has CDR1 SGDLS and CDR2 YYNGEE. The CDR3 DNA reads TGTGCCAGCAGCCTAGACAGGGGACTCAACTACGAGCAGTACTTC. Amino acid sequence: CASSLDRGLNYEQYF.

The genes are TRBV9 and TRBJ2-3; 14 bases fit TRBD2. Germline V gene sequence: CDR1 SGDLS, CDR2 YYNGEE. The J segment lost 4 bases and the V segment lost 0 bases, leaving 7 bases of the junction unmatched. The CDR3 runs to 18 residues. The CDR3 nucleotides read TGTGCCAGCAGCGTAGCCTTGACTAGCGGGAGGGAGGCAGATACGCAGTATTTT. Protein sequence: CASSVALTSGREADTQYF.

CDR3 sequence reads: CASSRGTVPYEQYF. CDR3 sequence (DNA): TGTGCCAGCAGCCGTGGGACAGTACCCTACGAGCAGTACTTC. The chain joins TRBV7-9 to TRBJ2-7; 7 bases are a match to TRBD1. CDR3 length: 14 residues. V was clipped by 5 bases and J by 2 bases; unmatched bases: 6. Germline lookup yields CDR1 SEHNR and CDR2 FQNEAQ (reference sequence).

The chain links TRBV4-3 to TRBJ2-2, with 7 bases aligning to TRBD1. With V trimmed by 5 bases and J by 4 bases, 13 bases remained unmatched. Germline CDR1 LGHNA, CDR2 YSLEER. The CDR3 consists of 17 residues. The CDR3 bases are TGCGCCAGCAGCACCCGAGGGGGCGGCCTTTCCACCGGGGAGCTGTTTTTT. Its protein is CASSTRGGGLSTGELFF.

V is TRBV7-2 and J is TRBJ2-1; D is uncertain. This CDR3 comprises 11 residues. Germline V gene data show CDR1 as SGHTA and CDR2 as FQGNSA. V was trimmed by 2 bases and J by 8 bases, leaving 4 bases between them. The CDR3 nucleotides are TGTGCCAGCAGCTTATTGTATGAGCAGTTCTTC. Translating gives CASSLLYEQFF.

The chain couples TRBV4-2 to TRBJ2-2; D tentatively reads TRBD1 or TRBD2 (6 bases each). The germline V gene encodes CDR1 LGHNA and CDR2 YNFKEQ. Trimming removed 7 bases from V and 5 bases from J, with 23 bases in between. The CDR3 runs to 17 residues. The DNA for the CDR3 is TGTGCCAGCACCCATAAGGGGGGAATCGCGGGGACCGGGGAGCTGTTTTTT. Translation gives CASTHKGGIAGTGELFF.

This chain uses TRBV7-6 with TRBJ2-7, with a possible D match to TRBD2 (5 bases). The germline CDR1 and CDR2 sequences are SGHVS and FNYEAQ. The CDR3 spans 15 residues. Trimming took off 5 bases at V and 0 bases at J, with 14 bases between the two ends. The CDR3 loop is CASSSGPSSSYEQYF. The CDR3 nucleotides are TGTGCCAGCAGCAGCGGTCCATCCAGCTCCTACGAGCAGTACTTC.

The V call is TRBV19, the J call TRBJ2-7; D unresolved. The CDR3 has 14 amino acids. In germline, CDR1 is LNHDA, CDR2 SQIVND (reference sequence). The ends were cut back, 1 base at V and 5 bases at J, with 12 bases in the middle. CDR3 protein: CASSIAAVAHEQYF. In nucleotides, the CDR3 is TGTGCCAGTAGTATAGCGGCAGTCGCGCACGAGCAGTACTTC. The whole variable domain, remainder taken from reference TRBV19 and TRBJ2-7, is DGGITQSPKYLFRKEGQNVTLSCEQNLNHDAMYWYRQDPGQGLRLIYYSQIVNDFQKGDIAEGYSVSREKKESFPLTVTSAQKNPTAFYLCASSIAAVAHEQYFGPGTRLTVT.

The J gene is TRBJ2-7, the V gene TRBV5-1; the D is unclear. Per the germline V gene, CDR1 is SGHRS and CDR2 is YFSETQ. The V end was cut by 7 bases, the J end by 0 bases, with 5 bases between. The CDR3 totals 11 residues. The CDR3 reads CASGNSYEQYF. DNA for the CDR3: TGCGCCAGCGGCAACTCCTACGAGCAGTACTTC.